This TCR beta chain was found in a study of cytomegalovirus exposure and HLA in healthy donors. Study outcomes and limitations: Most TCR sequences were seen very rarely across donors, but some public TCRs occurred in many. Reported performance of the classifier showed diagnosis of cytomegalovirus status with high specificity and sensitivity. Investigators reported 164 TCR beta chains as tied to cytomegalovirus.

The germline CDR1 and CDR2 sequences are SGDLS and YYNGEE. V dropped 0 bases and J dropped 1; count of bases not matched to a gene: 9. The CDR3 has 17 amino acids. Concerning this clone: The antigen is not known.

The table came from immunoSEQ multiplex PCR; TCRdb's copy has only in-frame clones and leaves some out. Seen here are 90,000 to 150,000 clones, approximately 90% observed once, and the top ten hold roughly 6.3%. The receptor was derived from a woman younger than 35 in good health and CMV-seropositive. Material: PBMCs. The chain is built from TRBV9 and TRBJ1-1; 7 positions match TRBD1. For the CDR3, the DNA is TGTGCCAGCAGCGTAGGGGGACAGACCTCTAAGAACACTGAAGCTTTCTTT. It yields the protein CASSVGGQTSKNTEAFF.